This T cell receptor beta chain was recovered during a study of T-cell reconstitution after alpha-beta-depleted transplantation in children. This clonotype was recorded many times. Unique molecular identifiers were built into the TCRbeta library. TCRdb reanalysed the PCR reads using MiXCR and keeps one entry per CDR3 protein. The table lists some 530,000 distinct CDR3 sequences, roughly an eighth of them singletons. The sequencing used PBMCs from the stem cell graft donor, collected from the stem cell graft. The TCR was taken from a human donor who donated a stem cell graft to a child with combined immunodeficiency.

The CDR3 here is CASSFGRRDTQYF. CDR3 nucleotide sequence: TGTGCCAGCAGTTTCGGCAGGAGGGATACGCAGTATTTT. The V and J genes are TRBV12-3 or TRBV12-4 and TRBJ2-3, with D possibly TRBD2 on 5 matching bases. Trimming left V 3 bases short and J 6 bases short, with 10 bases between. The CDR3 has 13 residues.